The rows below give T cell receptor beta chains drawn from one sample of a study of a mutant IDH1 vaccine in newly diagnosed glioma. Clones were sequenced by immunoSEQ multiplex PCR, and TCRdb holds only the in-frame ones, with some missing. The table lists about 20,000 clones, approximately 78% of them singletons. Their target antigens are unknown. The sample in question was PBMCs, obtained from a glioma patient whose treatment included an IDH1 peptide vaccine. The origin of the receptors is a man aged 25-40 years with glioma. CDR3s include the opening cysteine and the closing phenylalanine or tryptophan. D genes are given only for firm matches. Clone size is not always given. Where it is, it says once, few, many or a class for expanded clones.

DNA	CDR3	D	J	size	V
TGCGCCAGCAGCTCGCTAGCGGGAGGCACAGATACGCAGTATTTT	CASSSLAGGTDTQYF	TRBD2	TRBJ2-3	-	TRBV5-1
TGCGCCAGCAGGCGGGGGGCAGGGGGTTACAATGAGCAGTTCTTC	CASRRGAGGYNEQFF	-	TRBJ2-1	-	TRBV5-1
TGTGCCAGCAGCGAAAGACTAGCGGGGAGCTCCTACAATGAGCAGTTCTTC	CASSERLAGSSYNEQFF	TRBD2	TRBJ2-1	-	TRBV6-1
TGTGCCAGCTCACCAAACCGGGATTCCTACAATGAGCAGTTCTTC	CASSPNRDSYNEQFF	-	TRBJ2-1	-	TRBV18
TGTGCCAGCAGTGCCCAAGGTGGGGACACGAACACCATATATTTT	CASSAQGGDTNTIYF	-	TRBJ1-3	-	TRBV2
TGTGCCAGCGGGGGGACGGCTTACGAAAAACTGTTTTTT	CASGGTAYEKLFF	-	TRBJ1-4	few	TRBV7-6
TGCAGTGCTACCAAGAACACTGAAGCTTTCTTT	CSATKNTEAFF	-	TRBJ1-1	medium-sized	TRBV20-1
TGCAGCGGCGTGACAGGGCCCTATGGCTACACCTTC	CSGVTGPYGYTF	TRBD1	TRBJ1-2	-	TRBV29-1
TGTGCCAGCAGTCCACAGGGGGCACCCAATGAAGCTTTCTTT	CASSPQGAPNEAFF	TRBD1	TRBJ1-1	-	TRBV27
TGTGCCAGCAGCCCCCGCGGGGGGGCTAACTATGGCTACACCTTC	CASSPRGGANYGYTF	-	TRBJ1-2	-	TRBV7-6
TGTGCCAGCAGCTTAGCCCGACACCCGAACACCGGGGAGCTGTTTTTT	CASSLARHPNTGELFF	-	TRBJ2-2	-	TRBV7-8
TGTGCCAGCAGACAGGGAGCAAACACCGGGGAGCTGTTTTTT	CASRQGANTGELFF	-	TRBJ2-2	-	TRBV6-5
TGTGCCAGCAGTGGACTAGGCCAAGAGACCCAGTACTTC	CASSGLGQETQYF	-	TRBJ2-5	-	TRBV2
TGTGCCAGTAGTATCGGGGACAGGGTTAATGAAAAACTGTTTTTT	CASSIGDRVNEKLFF	TRBD1	TRBJ1-4	-	TRBV19
TGTGCCAGCAGCTTGAGCGGGTTATACGAGCAGTACTTC	CASSLSGLYEQYF	-	TRBJ2-7	-	TRBV5-6
TGTGCCAGCAGTGTTAGGGGGAGTCAGCCCCAGCATTTT	CASSVRGSQPQHF	-	TRBJ1-5	-	TRBV6-1
TGTGCCAGTACCCGGGGACTAGCGGGAGGATCAGAGCAGTTCTTC	CASTRGLAGGSEQFF	TRBD2	TRBJ2-1	once	TRBV19
TGTGCCAGCAGCTCCCGACAGGGGTCCTACGAGCAGTACTTC	CASSSRQGSYEQYF	TRBD1	TRBJ2-7	-	TRBV11-2
TGTGCCAGCAGTGAACGTTGGGAGGCTTTCTTT	CASSERWEAFF	-	TRBJ1-1	-	TRBV25-1
TGTGCCAGTAGAGGGGGACAGGGAGGGAATCAGCCCCAGCATTTT	CASRGGQGGNQPQHF	TRBD1	TRBJ1-5	-	TRBV19
TGTGCCAGCAGCGCCTCACCAGTCTACAATGAGCAGTTCTTC	CASSASPVYNEQFF	-	TRBJ2-1	-	TRBV9
TGTGCCAGCAGCCGGGACAGGGAAGATCAGCCCCAGCATTTT	CASSRDREDQPQHF	TRBD1	TRBJ1-5	-	TRBV27
TGCAGCGTTGAAAAGGACGAGCAGTACTTC	CSVEKDEQYF	-	TRBJ2-7	-	TRBV29-1
TGTGCCAGCTCACAATCCGCGGGAGCGCCAGATACGCAGTATTTT	CASSQSAGAPDTQYF	TRBD2	TRBJ2-3	-	TRBV18
TGTGCCAGCAGCACTAATGGGTGGTCTAATGAAAAACTGTTTTTT	CASSTNGWSNEKLFF	-	TRBJ1-4	-	TRBV7-9
TGTGCCAGCAGTTACGACGGAACAGGGGTAGGAAAACTGTTTTTT	CASSYDGTGVGKLFF	TRBD1	TRBJ1-4	-	TRBV6-5
TGTGCCATCAGGCCCGGGACAGTCGATTACGAGCAGTACTTC	CAIRPGTVDYEQYF	TRBD1	TRBJ2-7	-	TRBV10-3
TGTGCCAGCAGCGACCGGACGGGAAGAGGCTACGAGCAGTACTTC	CASSDRTGRGYEQYF	-	TRBJ2-7	once	TRBV7-2
TGTGCCACCAGCAGTCCCTCGACGGGACTAGCTTCCTATGAGCAGTTCTTC	CATSSPSTGLASYEQFF	TRBD2	TRBJ2-1	once	TRBV15
TGTGCCAGCAGCCCGGGGGGGGGCTCTGGAAACACCATATATTTT	CASSPGGGSGNTIYF	-	TRBJ1-3	medium-sized	TRBV6-5
TGTGCCAGCAGCCTTGACAGGGACACTGAAGCTTTCTTT	CASSLDRDTEAFF	TRBD1	TRBJ1-1	-	TRBV11-1
TGTGCCAGCAGCCCGACAACAGGGGGCACTGAAGCTTTCTTT	CASSPTTGGTEAFF	TRBD1	TRBJ1-1	-	TRBV7-6
TGTGCCAGCAGCATGAGCTCCTACAATGAGCAGTTCTTC	CASSMSSYNEQFF	-	TRBJ2-1	-	TRBV9
TGTGCCAGCAGCCCCAGGGAAATCGATACGCAGTATTTT	CASSPREIDTQYF	-	TRBJ2-3	-	TRBV11-2
TGTGCCAGCAGTGACGTTTTCCGAGACAGGGATCCTCCGTTGAGCTCCTACGAGCAGTACTTC	CASSDVFRDRDPPLSSYEQYF	TRBD1	TRBJ2-7	-	TRBV6-4
TGTGCCAGCAGCGTAGGACTAGCGGGATACGAGCAGTACTTC	CASSVGLAGYEQYF	TRBD2	TRBJ2-7	-	TRBV9
TGTGCCAGCAGTTACGGTGCCCTTGGCCCCTATGGCTACACCTTC	CASSYGALGPYGYTF	-	TRBJ1-2	-	TRBV6-5
TGTGCCAGCAGCACACTAGGACCGACGGGCGAGCAGTACTTC	CASSTLGPTGEQYF	-	TRBJ2-7	-	TRBV2
TGTGCCAGCAGTTTAGTGCAGGGCCCCTACAATGAGCAGTTCTTC	CASSLVQGPYNEQFF	-	TRBJ2-1	few	TRBV27
TGTGCCAGCAGTCCCGGTGGACTAGCGGGAGGGTCGGATCGGCAGTTCTTC	CASSPGGLAGGSDRQFF	TRBD2	TRBJ2-1	-	TRBV6-4
TGTGCCACCAGCAGAGATTATCCCCAGACAGGAGTGAACACTGAAGCTTTCTTT	CATSRDYPQTGVNTEAFF	-	TRBJ1-1	-	TRBV15